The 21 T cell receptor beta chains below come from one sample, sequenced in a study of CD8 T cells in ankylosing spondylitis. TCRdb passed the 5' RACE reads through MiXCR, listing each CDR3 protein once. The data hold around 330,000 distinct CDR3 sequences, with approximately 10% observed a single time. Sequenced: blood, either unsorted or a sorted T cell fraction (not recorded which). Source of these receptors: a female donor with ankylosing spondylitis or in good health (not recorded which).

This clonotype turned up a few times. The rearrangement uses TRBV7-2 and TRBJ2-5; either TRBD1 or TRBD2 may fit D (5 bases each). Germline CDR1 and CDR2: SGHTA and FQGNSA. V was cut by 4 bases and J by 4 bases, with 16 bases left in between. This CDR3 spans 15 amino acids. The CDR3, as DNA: TGTGCCAGCAGCTCCACCGGGACGAAGGGAGAGACCCAGTACTTC. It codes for CASSSTGTKGETQYF.

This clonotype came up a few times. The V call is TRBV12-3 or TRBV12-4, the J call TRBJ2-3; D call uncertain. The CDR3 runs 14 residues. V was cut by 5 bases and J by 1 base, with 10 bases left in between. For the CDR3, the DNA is TGTGCCAGCAGTCGTACTCGGGGCACAGATACGCAGTATTTT. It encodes CASSRTRGTDTQYF.

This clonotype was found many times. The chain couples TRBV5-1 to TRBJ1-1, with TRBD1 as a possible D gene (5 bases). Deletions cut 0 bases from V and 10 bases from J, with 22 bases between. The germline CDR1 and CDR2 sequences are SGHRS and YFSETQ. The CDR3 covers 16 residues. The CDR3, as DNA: TGCGCCAGCAGCTTGGTGGGGGGGGAGGGGTTATCAAGAGCTTTCTTT. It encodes CASSLVGGEGLSRAFF.

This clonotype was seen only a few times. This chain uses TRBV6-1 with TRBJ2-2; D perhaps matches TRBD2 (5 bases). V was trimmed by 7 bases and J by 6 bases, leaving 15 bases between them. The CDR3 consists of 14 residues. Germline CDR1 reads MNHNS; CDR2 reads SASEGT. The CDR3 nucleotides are TGTGCCAGCAACTTCCGGGGATATCCCGGGGAGCTGTTTTTT. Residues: CASNFRGYPGELFF.

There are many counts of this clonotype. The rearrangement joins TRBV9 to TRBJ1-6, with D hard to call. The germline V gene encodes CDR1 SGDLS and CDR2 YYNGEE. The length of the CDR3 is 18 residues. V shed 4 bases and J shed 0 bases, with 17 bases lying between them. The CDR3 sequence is CASSSSMGAFSYNSPLHF. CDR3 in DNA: TGTGCCAGCAGCTCCTCCATGGGTGCTTTCTCCTATAATTCACCCCTCCACTTT.

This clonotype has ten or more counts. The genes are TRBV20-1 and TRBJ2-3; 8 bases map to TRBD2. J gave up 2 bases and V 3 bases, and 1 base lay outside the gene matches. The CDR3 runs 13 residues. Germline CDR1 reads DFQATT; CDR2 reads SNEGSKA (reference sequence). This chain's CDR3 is CSASGGVTDTQYF. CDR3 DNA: TGCAGTGCTAGCGGGGGGGTCACAGATACGCAGTATTTT.

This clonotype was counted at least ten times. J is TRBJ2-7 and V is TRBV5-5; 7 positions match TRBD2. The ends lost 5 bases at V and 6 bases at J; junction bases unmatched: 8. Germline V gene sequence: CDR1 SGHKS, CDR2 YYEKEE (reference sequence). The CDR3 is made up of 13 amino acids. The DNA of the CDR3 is TGTGCCAGCAGGCAGGGACTATCGGGCGAGCAGTACTTC. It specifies CASRQGLSGEQYF.

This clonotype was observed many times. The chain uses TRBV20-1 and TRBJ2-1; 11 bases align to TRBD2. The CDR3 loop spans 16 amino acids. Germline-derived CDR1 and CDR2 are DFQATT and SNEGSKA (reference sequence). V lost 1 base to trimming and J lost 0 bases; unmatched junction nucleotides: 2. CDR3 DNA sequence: TGCAGTGCTAGAGTTAGCGGGAGGGGCTCCTACAATGAGCAGTTCTTC. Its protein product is CSARVSGRGSYNEQFF.

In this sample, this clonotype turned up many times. The CDR3 sequence: CASSQTWGRNTGELFF. The CDR3 region has the DNA TGTGCCAGCAGCCAGACTTGGGGACGAAACACCGGGGAGCTGTTTTTT. The J gene is TRBJ2-2, the V gene TRBV4-2; D could derive from TRBD1 or TRBD2 (5 bases each). Trimming stripped 3 bases from V and 2 bases from J, with 13 bases between. The length of the CDR3 is 16 residues. Looked up from germline, CDR1 is LGHNA and CDR2 is YNFKEQ.

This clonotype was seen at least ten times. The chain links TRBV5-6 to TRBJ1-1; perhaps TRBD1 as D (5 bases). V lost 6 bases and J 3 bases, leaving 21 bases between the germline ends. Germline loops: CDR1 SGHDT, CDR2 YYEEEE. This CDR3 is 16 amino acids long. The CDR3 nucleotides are TGTGCCAGCACCTCTTGGGTCGGGGCCTGGGACACTGAAGCTTTCTTT. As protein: CASTSWVGAWDTEAFF.

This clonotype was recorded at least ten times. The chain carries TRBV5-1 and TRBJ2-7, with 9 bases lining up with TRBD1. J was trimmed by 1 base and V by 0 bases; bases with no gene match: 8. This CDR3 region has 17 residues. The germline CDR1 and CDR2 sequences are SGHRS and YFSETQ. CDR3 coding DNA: TGCGCCAGCAGCTTGGGGGCCCCGGGACAGGGATCCTACGAGCAGTACTTC. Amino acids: CASSLGAPGQGSYEQYF.

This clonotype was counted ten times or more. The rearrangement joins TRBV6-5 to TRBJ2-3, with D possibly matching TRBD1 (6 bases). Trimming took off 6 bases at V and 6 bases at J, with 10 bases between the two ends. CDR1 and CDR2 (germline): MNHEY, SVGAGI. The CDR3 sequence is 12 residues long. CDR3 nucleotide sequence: TGTGCCAGCAGAGGGGGATCGGATACGCAGTATTTT. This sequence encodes CASRGGSDTQYF.

CDR3 DNA sequence: TGCAGCGCGACAAGGGGGAGGGGCGGTGAGCAGTTCTTC. Its protein is CSATRGRGGEQFF. The V call is TRBV29-1, the J call TRBJ2-1; the D gene is possibly TRBD2 (7 bases). CDR1 and CDR2 from the germline V gene are SQVTM and ANQGSEA. V was clipped by 7 bases and J by 9 bases, with 19 bases between them. The CDR3 has 13 amino acids.

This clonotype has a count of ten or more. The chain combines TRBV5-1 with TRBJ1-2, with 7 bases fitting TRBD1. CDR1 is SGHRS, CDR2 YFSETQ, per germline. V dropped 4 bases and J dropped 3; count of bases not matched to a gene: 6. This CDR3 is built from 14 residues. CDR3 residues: CASSATGTDYGYTF. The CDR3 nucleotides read TGCGCCAGCAGCGCGACCGGGACAGACTATGGCTACACCTTC.

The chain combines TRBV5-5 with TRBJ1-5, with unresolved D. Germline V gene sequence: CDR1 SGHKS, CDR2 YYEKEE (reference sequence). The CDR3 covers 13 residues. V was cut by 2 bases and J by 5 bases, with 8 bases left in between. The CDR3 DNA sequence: TGTGCCAGCAGCTTTTACACATATCAGCCCCAGCATTTT. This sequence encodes CASSFYTYQPQHF. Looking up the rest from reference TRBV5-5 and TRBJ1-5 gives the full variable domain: DAGVTQSPTHLIKTRGQQVTLRCSPISGHKSVSWYQQVLGQGPQFIFQYYEKEERGRGNFPDRFSARQFPNYSSELNVNALLLGDSALYLCASSFYTYQPQHFGDGTRLSIL.

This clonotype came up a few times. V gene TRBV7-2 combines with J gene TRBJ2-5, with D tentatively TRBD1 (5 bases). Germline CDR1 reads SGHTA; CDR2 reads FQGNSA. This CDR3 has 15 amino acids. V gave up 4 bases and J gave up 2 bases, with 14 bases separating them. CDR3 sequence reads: CASSWHRFTQETQYF. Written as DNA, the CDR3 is TGTGCCAGCAGCTGGCACAGGTTCACGCAAGAGACCCAGTACTTC.

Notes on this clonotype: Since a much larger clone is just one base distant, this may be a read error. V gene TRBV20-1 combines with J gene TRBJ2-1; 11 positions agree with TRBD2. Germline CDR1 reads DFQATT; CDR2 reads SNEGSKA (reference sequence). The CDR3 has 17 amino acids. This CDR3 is CCARDLRLAGKQDEQFF. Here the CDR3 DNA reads TGCTGTGCTAGAGACCTAAGACTAGCGGGGAAACAAGATGAGCAGTTCTTC.

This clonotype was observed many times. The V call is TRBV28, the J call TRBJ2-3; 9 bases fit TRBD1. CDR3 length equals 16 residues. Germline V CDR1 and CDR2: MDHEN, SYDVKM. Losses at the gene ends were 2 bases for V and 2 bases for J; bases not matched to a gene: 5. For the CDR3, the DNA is TGTGCCAGCAGTTTACCGGGACAGGGCCTCACAGATACGCAGTATTTT. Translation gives CASSLPGQGLTDTQYF.

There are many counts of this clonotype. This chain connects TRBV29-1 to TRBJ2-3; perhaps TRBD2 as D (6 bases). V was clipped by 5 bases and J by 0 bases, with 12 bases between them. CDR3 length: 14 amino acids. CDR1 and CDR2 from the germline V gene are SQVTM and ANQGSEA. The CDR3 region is CSVKFGGSTDTQYF. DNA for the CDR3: TGCAGCGTTAAGTTCGGGGGTAGCACAGATACGCAGTATTTT.

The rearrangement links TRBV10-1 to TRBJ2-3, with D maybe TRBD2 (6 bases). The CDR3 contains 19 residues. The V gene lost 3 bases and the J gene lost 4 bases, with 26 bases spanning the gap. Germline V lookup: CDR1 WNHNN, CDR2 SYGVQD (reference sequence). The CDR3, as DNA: TGCGCCAGCAGTGATTGGAGAAAACGGGGGTCCCTAGGGGCAGATACGCAGTATTTT. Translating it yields CASSDWRKRGSLGADTQYF.

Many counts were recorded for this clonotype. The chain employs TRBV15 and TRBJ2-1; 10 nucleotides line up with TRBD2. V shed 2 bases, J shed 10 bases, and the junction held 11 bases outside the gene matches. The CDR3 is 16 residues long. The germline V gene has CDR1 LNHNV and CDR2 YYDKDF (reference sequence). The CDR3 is CATSRLAGEPFKEQFF. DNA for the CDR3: TGTGCCACCAGCAGACTAGCGGGAGAACCCTTTAAAGAGCAGTTCTTC.